The 20 T cell receptor beta chains below were found in one sample sequenced in a study of technical replicates of blood from a handful of donors (dated by TCRdb to 2015 to 2018). Receptor amplification or capture employed the immunoSEQ multiplex PCR assay. TCRdb stores this immuneACCESS table with in-frame sequences only. Part of the clones is absent; in the studies checked, under half of the shortfall reflects unresolved V genes, and no reason is known for the rest. This sample has tens of thousands of clones in its table, and roughly 92% of those were observed once. Of the sample, about 4% falls within the top ten clones. What was sequenced was PBMCs. These receptors were collected from a human donor in good health. Some clones in this sample may be carry-over from other donors' samples.

The chain carries TRBV4-1 and TRBJ1-1; D unresolved. The CDR3 runs to 14 residues. The V gene lost 7 bases and the J gene lost 4 bases, with 16 bases spanning the gap. Germline V gene sequence: CDR1 MGHRA, CDR2 YSYEKL. In DNA form, the CDR3 reads TGCGCCAGCACTTTAAATGAGGTCGCCACTGAAGCTTTCTTT. As protein: CASTLNEVATEAFF.

V and J are TRBV4-2 and TRBJ2-2; no reliable D call. Germline loops: CDR1 LGHNA, CDR2 YNFKEQ. Trimming removed 1 base at V and 3 bases at J, with 9 bases between. The CDR3 consists of 15 residues. CDR3 sequence reads: CASSQALGDTGELFF. The CDR3 region has the DNA TGTGCCAGCAGCCAAGCTCTCGGAGACACCGGGGAGCTGTTTTTT.

This sequence joins TRBV30 and TRBJ1-1, with a weak D call TRBD1 (6 bases). The CDR3 runs 14 residues. The V end was cut by 4 bases, the J end by 0 bases, with 12 bases between. Germline CDR1 GTSNPN, CDR2 SVGIG (reference sequence). Here the CDR3 reads CAWNQGTMNTEAFF. The CDR3 DNA reads TGTGCCTGGAACCAGGGGACAATGAACACTGAAGCTTTCTTT. Supplemented by reference TRBV30 and TRBJ1-1, the full variable domain reads SQTIHQWPATLVQPVGSPLSLECTVEGTSNPNLYWYRQAAGRGLQLLFYSVGIGQISSEVPQNLSASRPQDRQFILSSKKLLLSDSGFYLCAWNQGTMNTEAFFGQGTRLTVV.

The chain has TRBV11-1 and TRBJ2-1; 14 nucleotides line up with TRBD2. The CDR3 is 15 amino acids. The junction had 8 bases not matched to a gene; V was cut back by 4 bases and J by 12 bases. The germline CDR1 and CDR2 sequences are SGHAT and FQDESV (reference sequence). CDR3 loop: CASSSGLAGGLGQFF. The CDR3 bases are TGTGCCAGCAGCTCCGGACTAGCGGGGGGTCTCGGGCAGTTCTTC. The whole variable domain, remainder taken from reference TRBV11-1 and TRBJ2-1, is EAEVAQSPRYKITEKSQAVAFWCDPISGHATLYWYRQILGQGPELLVQFQDESVVDDSQLPKDRFSAERLKGVDSTLKIQPAELGDSAMYLCASSSGLAGGLGQFFGPGTRLTVL.

The chain has TRBV2 and TRBJ2-2; D is perhaps TRBD1 (6 bases). Germline V lookup: CDR1 SNHLY, CDR2 FYNNEI. V dropped 6 bases and J dropped 0 bases, with 11 bases sitting between them. The CDR3 is 15 residues long. CDR3 sequence reads: CASRPGQTNTGELFF. DNA of the CDR3: TGTGCCAGCAGACCTGGACAGACGAACACCGGGGAGCTGTTTTTT.

The CDR3 DNA is TGTGCCAGCAGTTACTCGCGCGGTTTTGGCGAGCAGTACTTC. It is translated as CASSYSRGFGEQYF. The rearrangement uses TRBV6-5 and TRBJ2-7; D is uncertain. V was trimmed by 0 bases and J by 6 bases, leaving 12 bases between them. Germline loops: CDR1 MNHEY, CDR2 SVGAGI. The CDR3 has 14 residues.

The genes are TRBV6-6 and TRBJ1-5, with 10 bases identical to TRBD1. Germline assignment: CDR1 MNHNY and CDR2 SVGAGI (reference sequence). V gave up 6 bases and J gave up 5 bases; unmatched junction bases: 10. The CDR3 covers 16 residues. The CDR3: CASSSRDRGLDQPQHF. The CDR3, as DNA: TGTGCCAGCAGCTCCCGGGACAGGGGCCTCGATCAGCCCCAGCATTTT.

The genes are TRBV2 and TRBJ2-1; 13 bases match TRBD2. CDR3 length: 15 amino acids. Trimming took 6 bases from V and 10 from J; bases not matched to a gene: 9. Germline CDR1 is SNHLY and CDR2 is FYNNEI. The CDR3: CASRRLAGGSGEQFF. DNA of the CDR3: TGTGCCAGCAGACGACTAGCGGGAGGATCAGGGGAGCAGTTCTTC.

The chain carries TRBV7-9 and TRBJ2-7, with D unclear. V lost 5 bases to trimming and J lost 2 bases, with 13 bases between them. The CDR3 length is 14 residues. Germline V CDR1 and CDR2: SEHNR, FQNEAQ (reference sequence). Written as DNA, the CDR3 is TGTGCCAGCAGCCCGCGACTCCTTACCTACGAGCAGTACTTC. It specifies CASSPRLLTYEQYF. Drawing the rest from reference TRBV7-9 and TRBJ2-7, the complete variable domain is DTGVSQNPRHKITKRGQNVTFRCDPISEHNRLYWYRQTLGQGPEFLTYFQNEAQLEKSRLLSDRFSAERPKGSFSTLEIQRTEQGDSAMYLCASSPRLLTYEQYFGPGTRLTVT.

The table lists this clone with a few counts. This chain uses TRBV7-9 with TRBJ1-4, with D possibly matching TRBD1 (5 bases). This CDR3 is 15 amino acids long. Trimming removed 3 bases at V and 0 bases at J, with 8 bases between. Germline CDR1 reads SEHNR; CDR2 reads FQNEAQ (reference sequence). CDR3 loop: CASSFSQATNEKLFF. The CDR3 DNA reads TGTGCCAGCAGCTTCTCACAGGCAACTAATGAAAAACTGTTTTTT.

The rearrangement links TRBV6-5 to TRBJ2-7; weak D call: TRBD2 (5 bases). CDR3 size: 15 residues. Germline assignment: CDR1 MNHEY and CDR2 SVGAGI. Trimming stripped 6 bases from V and 6 bases from J, with 21 bases between. CDR3 nucleotide sequence: TGTGCCAGCAGCCCCCTTTTGGGTCTGGGAGCCGAGCAGTACTTC. Protein product: CASSPLLGLGAEQYF.

This chain links TRBV9 with TRBJ2-5; 13 positions match TRBD2. With V trimmed by 3 bases and J by 4 bases, 3 bases remained unmatched. Per the germline V gene, CDR1 is SGDLS and CDR2 is YYNGEE. This CDR3 is 15 amino acids long. The CDR3 coding sequence is TGTGCCAGCAGCGGGGGACTAGCGGGGCGAGAGACCCAGTACTTC. It encodes CASSGGLAGRETQYF.

The J gene is TRBJ1-2, the V gene TRBV12-5; 10 nucleotides align to TRBD1. V was pared by 6 bases and J by 6 bases, with 25 bases of the junction left unmatched. From germline, CDR1 is LGHNT and CDR2 FRNRAP. This CDR3 contains 20 residues. As DNA, the CDR3 is TGTGCTAGTGGCTTACCTCCCTTGGGACAGGGGATACGACGCACTGATGGCTACACCTTC. Translation: CASGLPPLGQGIRRTDGYTF.

The rearrangement links TRBV30 to TRBJ2-3, with TRBD1 matching over 10 bases. V was clipped by 4 bases and J by 7 bases; unmatched bases: 8. In germline, CDR1 is GTSNPN, CDR2 SVGIG (reference sequence). This CDR3 is built from 14 residues. CDR3 sequence reads: CAWTPRQGAYTQYF. DNA for the CDR3: TGTGCCTGGACGCCCCGACAGGGGGCATATACGCAGTATTTT.

V gene TRBV5-1 combines with J gene TRBJ1-1; 9 bases line up with TRBD1. In germline, CDR1 is SGHRS, CDR2 YFSETQ. Germline trimming cut 0 bases from V and 3 bases from J; bases unmatched to any gene: 9. CDR3 length equals 17 residues. DNA for the CDR3: TGCGCCAGCAGCTTGGCCCCGGGACAGGGCCGGGACACTGAAGCTTTCTTT. Residues: CASSLAPGQGRDTEAFF.

V and J are TRBV13 and TRBJ1-4; D not resolved. This CDR3 spans 13 amino acids. Germline V gene data show CDR1 as PRHDT and CDR2 as FYEKMQ (reference sequence). V was cut by 3 bases and J by 10 bases, with 12 bases left in between. The CDR3 here is CASSFEQEGKLFF. The CDR3 DNA reads as TGTGCCAGCAGCTTCGAGCAGGAGGGAAAACTGTTTTTT. Drawing the rest from reference TRBV13 and TRBJ1-4, the complete variable domain is AAGVIQSPRHLIKEKRETATLKCYPIPRHDTVYWYQQGPGQDPQFLISFYEKMQSDKGSIPDRFSAQQFSDYHSELNMSSLELGDSALYFCASSFEQEGKLFFGSGTQLSVL.

The chain links TRBV27 to TRBJ2-1; D perhaps matches TRBD2 (5 bases). Germline V gene sequence: CDR1 MNHEY, CDR2 SMNVEV (reference sequence). V was trimmed by 5 bases and J by 1 base, leaving 12 bases between them. This CDR3 comprises 15 residues. The CDR3 spells CASSGWTGSYNEQFF. The CDR3, as DNA: TGTGCCAGCAGTGGATGGACGGGGTCCTACAATGAGCAGTTCTTC.

V usage is TRBV2 and J usage is TRBJ1-2; 7 positions agree with TRBD1. Losses at the gene ends were 2 bases for V and 6 bases for J; bases not matched to a gene: 3. The germline V gene encodes CDR1 SNHLY and CDR2 FYNNEI. The CDR3 totals 13 residues. The CDR3 loop is CASSESGGHGYTF. CDR3 nucleotides: TGTGCCAGCAGTGAATCAGGGGGACATGGCTACACCTTC.

The rearrangement uses TRBV4-3 and TRBJ1-3, with D hard to call. The germline gives CDR1 LGHNA, CDR2 YSLEER. V was shortened by 0 bases and J by 0 bases, with 9 bases between the two germline ends. This CDR3 region has 16 residues. In DNA form, the CDR3 reads TGCGCCAGCAGCCAAGAGGTCCCCTACTCTGGAAACACCATATATTTT. Protein: CASSQEVPYSGNTIYF.

CDR3 region: CASSPGQGAEQYF. DNA of the CDR3: TGTGCCAGCAGCCCGGGACAGGGGGCCGAGCAGTACTTC. This chain joins TRBV9 and TRBJ2-7, with 12 bases matching TRBD1. V was pared by 4 bases and J by 6 bases, with 2 bases of the junction left unmatched. The CDR3 loop spans 13 amino acids. The V gene's germline CDR1 is SGDLS and CDR2 YYNGEE.